Described below is a single T cell receptor (beta chain) sequence and its context. No antigen is known for it. This specimen belongs to a study of shared clonotypes between healthy human individuals. Study at large: CD8 memory received one plate per donor, CD8 naive two, CD4 memory three and CD4 naive three.

Regarding the study as a whole: When naive CD4 clonotypes were compared across a handful of donors, about 5% were shared. An expected dependence of interdonor clonotype sharing on sequencing depth was noted.

For every subset, genomic DNA was evenly distributed across several immunoSEQ plates. The table came from immunoSEQ multiplex PCR; TCRdb's copy has only in-frame clones and leaves some out. This sample yields 2.5 million or so clones, of which 90% to 95% are seen a single time; 0.13% to 0.15% belongs to the top ten. Germline CDR1 is SNHLY and CDR2 is FYNNEI. This CDR3 comprises 12 residues. V lost 8 bases and J 1 base, leaving 8 bases between the germline ends. This clonotype was obtained from a man in his late teens or twenties in good health. The chain recombines TRBV2 with TRBJ1-1; D is undetermined. Source material: naive CD4+ T cells sorted from blood. Indicated subset: CD45RA+ positively selected. In DNA, the CDR3 is TGTGCCAGCCGATTCACGAACACTGAAGCTTTCTTT. Amino acid sequence: CASRFTNTEAFF. Filled out from reference TRBV2 and TRBJ1-1, the complete variable domain reads EPEVTQTPSHQVTQMGQEVILRCVPISNHLYFYWYRQILGQKVEFLVSFYNNEISEKSEIFDDQFSVERPDGSNFTLKIRSTKLEDSAMYFCASRFTNTEAFFGQGTRLTVV.